These 29 T cell receptor beta chains originate from one sample sequenced in a study of T cells after yellow fever vaccination (dated by TCRdb to between 2019 and 2020). The protocol used for the library was 5' RACE. The reads were generated on an Illumina NovaSeq 6000. TCRdb trimmed public reads at Q25 via fastp, called clones via MiXCR and kept in-frame beta chains. Records with the same CDR3 protein are collapsed into one entry carrying the most frequent genes and DNA. The sample yields under 400,000 distinct CDR3 sequences; around an eighth were counted once. The top ten clones comprise roughly 3.1% of the sample. The treatment or condition tag for this specimen amounts to: live attenuated yellow fever vaccine strain. Sequencing used CD4+ T cells sorted from PBMCs, obtained 15 days after the yellow fever booster vaccination. The receptors come from a young man who received the YFV17D yellow fever vaccine.

The table lists this clonotype with a few counts. The V and J genes are TRBV28 and TRBJ1-2; TRBD1 agrees at 7 bases. The CDR3 covers 14 residues. Trimming cost V 10 bases and J 4 bases; bases outside gene matches: 12. Germline V gives CDR1 MDHEN, CDR2 SYDVKM. CDR3 sequence: CATSTPGQVYGYTF. For the CDR3, the DNA is TGTGCCACTTCAACCCCAGGACAGGTCTATGGCTACACCTTC.

This clonotype was observed many times. The V and J genes are TRBV4-3 and TRBJ2-7; D tentatively fits TRBD1 or TRBD2 (6 bases each). Germline V gives CDR1 LGHNA, CDR2 YSLEER. This CDR3 spans 17 amino acids. V was pared by 0 bases and J by 3 bases, with 18 bases between. The CDR3 coding sequence is TGCGCCAGCAGCCAAGATAGGGGGGCCTCAAAAGTCTACGAGCAGTACTTC. It yields the protein CASSQDRGASKVYEQYF.

The gene calls are TRBV9 and TRBJ1-2, with TRBD1 as a possible D gene (5 bases). Trimming shortened V by 4 bases and J by 5 bases, and 21 bases separated the two germline ends. Germline loops: CDR1 SGDLS, CDR2 YYNGEE. The CDR3 contains 16 residues. CDR3 in amino acids: CASSSRKEQEEYGYTF. The CDR3 DNA reads as TGTGCCAGCAGCTCAAGAAAGGAACAGGAGGAGTATGGCTACACCTTC.

The genes are TRBV18 and TRBJ2-7; D remains ambiguous. The CDR3 has 14 residues. Germline CDR1 is KGHSH and CDR2 is LQKENI. Trimming left V 3 bases short and J 6 bases short, with 15 bases between. This chain's CDR3 is CASSPGSFNSEQYV. In nucleotides, the CDR3 is TGTGCCAGCTCACCCGGCAGCTTTAATTCCGAGCAGTACGTC.

The table lists this clonotype with many counts. V usage is TRBV6-1 and J usage is TRBJ1-3; D is ambiguous. Trimming shortened V by 3 bases and J by 0 bases, and 3 bases separated the two germline ends. CDR1 MNHNS and CDR2 SASEGT come from the germline V gene. The CDR3 has 13 amino acids. In nucleotides, the CDR3 is TGTGCCAGCAGTGAGGACTCTGGAAACACCATATATTTT. Translating it yields CASSEDSGNTIYF.

The chain carries TRBV5-5 and TRBJ1-2; D ambiguous. The CDR3 extends over 13 amino acids. Germline CDR1 reads SGHKS; CDR2 reads YYEKEE (reference sequence). Trimming pared 0 bases from V and 8 bases from J, leaving 11 bases between. This chain's CDR3 is CASSLAGIRGYTF. The CDR3 region has the DNA TGTGCCAGCAGCTTGGCTGGGATACGGGGCTACACCTTC.

The chain joins TRBV4-3 to TRBJ2-5, with TRBD2 matching 15 bases. Looked up from germline, CDR1 is LGHNA and CDR2 is YSLEER. The CDR3 sequence is 18 residues long. V lost 0 bases, J lost 5 bases, and 7 bases stayed unmatched. The CDR3 bases are TGCGCCAGCAGCCAAGATAGGACTAGCGGGGGGGCCGGGGAGACCCAGTACTTC. Amino acid sequence: CASSQDRTSGGAGETQYF.

V is TRBV10-3 and J is TRBJ2-5; D call uncertain. The CDR3 is made up of 11 amino acids. Germline-derived CDR1 and CDR2 are ENHRY and SYGVKD. V lost 3 bases, J lost 4 bases, and 3 bases lay in between. CDR3 region: CAISDSETQYF. The CDR3 coding sequence is TGTGCCATCAGTGACTCAGAGACCCAGTACTTC.

The gene calls are TRBV10-1 and TRBJ2-7; D might be TRBD1 or TRBD2, each matching 5 bases. This CDR3 spans 13 amino acids. Trimming stripped 4 bases from V and 6 bases from J, with 13 bases between. Germline lookup yields CDR1 WNHNN and CDR2 SYGVQD (reference sequence). CDR3 region: CASSVGVEGEQYF. The CDR3 coding sequence is TGCGCCAGCAGTGTGGGGGTTGAGGGCGAGCAGTACTTC.

This clonotype came up a few times. The gene calls are TRBV11-2 and TRBJ2-7, with 7 bases that match TRBD1. CDR3 length: 14 residues. CDR1 and CDR2 (germline): SGHAT, FQNNGV. The junction had 3 bases not matched to a gene; V was cut back by 2 bases and J by 2 bases. CDR3 loop: CASSLIDRAYEQYF. The DNA of the CDR3 is TGTGCCAGCAGCTTAATAGACAGGGCCTACGAGCAGTACTTC. The whole variable domain, filled in from reference TRBV11-2 and TRBJ2-7, reads EAGVAQSPRYKIIEKRQSVAFWCNPISGHATLYWYQQILGQGPKLLIQFQNNGVVDDSQLPKDRFSAERLKGVDSTLKIQPAKLEDSAVYLCASSLIDRAYEQYFGPGTRLTVT.

This clonotype was counted a few times. As DNA, the CDR3 is TGTGCCAGCAGCCGGGGGGGCGTGGCCCAGTACTTC. It is translated as CASSRGGVAQYF. The rearrangement joins TRBV5-4 to TRBJ2-5; 8 bases map to TRBD2. The germline V gene has CDR1 SGHNT and CDR2 YYREEE (reference sequence). V lost 4 bases and J lost 9; bases outside the gene matches: 5. The CDR3 length is 12 residues. The full variable domain, with the rest looked up from reference TRBV5-4 and TRBJ2-5, is ETGVTQSPTHLIKTRGQQVTLRCSSQSGHNTVSWYQQALGQGPQFIFQYYREEENGRGNFPPRFSGLQFPNYSSELNVNALELDDSALYLCASSRGGVAQYFGPGTRLLVL.

This clonotype was counted a few times. The chain links TRBV5-1 to TRBJ2-3; D ambiguous. V lost 5 bases and J lost 0, with 10 bases in between. The CDR3 runs 14 residues. In germline, CDR1 is SGHRS, CDR2 YFSETQ. CDR3 bases: TGCGCCAGCAGGAAGCTCCTCAGCACAGATACGCAGTATTTT. Residues: CASRKLLSTDTQYF.

This clonotype was seen at least ten times. The gene calls are TRBV5-6 and TRBJ1-1; TRBD1 might be the D (5 bases). From germline, CDR1 is SGHDT and CDR2 YYEEEE. The CDR3 sequence is 16 residues long. V lost 0 bases to trimming and J lost 4 bases, with 16 bases between them. CDR3 sequence: CASSLGQGGLRTEAFF. CDR3 nucleotides: TGTGCCAGCAGCTTGGGGCAGGGCGGGTTGCGCACTGAAGCTTTCTTT.

J is TRBJ1-3 and V is TRBV7-9, with 8 bases aligning to TRBD1. Germline CDR1 reads SEHNR; CDR2 reads FQNEAQ (reference sequence). CDR3 length equals 15 residues. With 5 bases clipped from V and 2 bases from J, the junction kept 5 bases outside the gene matches. The CDR3 sequence: CASSRTGQTGNTIYF. The CDR3 nucleotides read TGTGCCAGCAGCCGGACAGGGCAGACTGGAAACACCATATATTTT.

This clonotype was seen more than once but under ten times. The chain uses TRBV12-3 or TRBV12-4 and TRBJ1-1, with D maybe TRBD1 (6 bases). The CDR3 loop spans 12 amino acids. V shed 5 bases and J shed 6 bases, with 10 bases lying between them. The DNA for the CDR3 is TGTGCCAGCAGTCCACAGGGCTCTGAAGCTTTCTTT. Encoded protein: CASSPQGSEAFF.

The chain joins TRBV2 to TRBJ2-7; D gene uncertain. The CDR3 runs to 12 residues. Germline V gene lookup returns CDR1 SNHLY and CDR2 FYNNEI. Trimming removed 10 bases from V and 1 base from J, with 11 bases in between. The CDR3 nucleotides are TGTGCCACGACAAGGATTTCCTACGAGCAGTACTTC. This gives the protein CATTRISYEQYF. The full variable domain, completed using reference TRBV2 and TRBJ2-7, is EPEVTQTPSHQVTQMGQEVILRCVPISNHLYFYWYRQILGQKVEFLVSFYNNEISEKSEIFDDQFSVERPDGSNFTLKIRSTKLEDSAMYFCATTRISYEQYFGPGTRLTVT.

The chain combines TRBV5-1 with TRBJ1-3; D remains unclear. CDR1 and CDR2 from the germline V gene are SGHRS and YFSETQ. V lost 4 bases and J 0 bases, leaving 11 bases between the germline ends. The CDR3 loop spans 15 amino acids. CDR3 loop: CASSLQVPSGNTIYF. The CDR3, as DNA: TGCGCCAGCAGCCTTCAGGTACCCTCTGGAAACACCATATATTTT. Drawing the rest from reference TRBV5-1 and TRBJ1-3, the complete variable domain is KAGVTQTPRYLIKTRGQQVTLSCSPISGHRSVSWYQQTPGQGLQFLFEYFSETQRNKGNFPGRFSGRQFSNSRSEMNVSTLELGDSALYLCASSLQVPSGNTIYFGEGSWLTVV.

In this sample, this clonotype turned up many times. This chain's CDR3 is CASSYSKFAVGMGGYTF. The CDR3 DNA reads TGTGCCAGCAGTTACTCGAAATTCGCGGTGGGGATGGGGGGCTACACCTTC. The chain combines TRBV6-5 with TRBJ1-2; no definite D call. There are 17 residues in the CDR3. Germline V gives CDR1 MNHEY, CDR2 SVGAGI. V shed 0 bases and J shed 8 bases, with 22 bases lying between them.

This clonotype was counted a single time. The chain joins TRBV12-5 to TRBJ1-2; 9 bases fit TRBD1. CDR1 is LGHNT and CDR2 is FRNRAP in the germline V gene. The ends lost 2 bases at V and 4 bases at J; junction bases unmatched: 8. The CDR3 runs to 16 residues. CDR3: CASGLTWDRDAYGYTF. CDR3 bases: TGTGCTAGTGGTTTGACCTGGGACAGGGACGCCTATGGCTACACCTTC.

V gene TRBV29-1 combines with J gene TRBJ1-1; D remains unclear. The CDR3 loop spans 13 amino acids. CDR1 and CDR2 from the germline V gene are SQVTM and ANQGSEA. V lost 4 bases and J 0 bases, leaving 9 bases between the germline ends. CDR3 amino acids: CSVGAFLNTEAFF. The CDR3 DNA follows: TGCAGCGTTGGGGCCTTTTTGAACACTGAAGCTTTCTTT.

The chain carries TRBV6-1 and TRBJ2-3, with 14 bases fitting TRBD2. V gave up 10 bases and J gave up 5 bases; unmatched junction bases: 5. The CDR3 contains 14 residues. Germline V CDR1 and CDR2: MNHNS, SASEGT. The CDR3: CATSGTSGGDTQYF. In DNA, the CDR3 is TGTGCCACCTCCGGGACTAGCGGGGGAGATACGCAGTATTTT.

CDR3 protein: CASSQSSGDGISGNQPQHF. CDR3 DNA: TGCGCCAGCAGTCAATCTTCTGGGGATGGGATAAGTGGCAATCAGCCCCAGCATTTT. V and J are TRBV23-1 and TRBJ1-5; D unresolved. TRBV23-1 falls under the ORF class, with uncertain function. The length of the CDR3 is 19 residues. V was clipped by 0 bases and J by 2 bases, with 20 bases between them.

This clonotype was seen a handful of times. This chain joins TRBV10-3 and TRBJ1-1, with TRBD1 as a possible D gene (5 bases). Germline values: CDR1 ENHRY, CDR2 SYGVKD. V lost 6 bases to trimming and J lost 4 bases, with 21 bases between them. This CDR3 comprises 16 residues. As DNA, the CDR3 is TGTGCCATCAGGCTACAGGTAGGAAGTGGTGGCACTGAAGCTTTCTTT. Amino acids: CAIRLQVGSGGTEAFF.

This clonotype was picked up a small number of times. The chain is built from TRBV20-1 and TRBJ2-5, with 7 bases fitting TRBD2. Germline CDR1 and CDR2: DFQATT and SNEGSKA (reference sequence). The CDR3 totals 14 residues. V was pared by 2 bases and J by 4 bases, with 7 bases of the junction left unmatched. CDR3 sequence: CSARKAGRRETQYF. The CDR3 DNA reads as TGCAGTGCTAGAAAAGCGGGGAGGCGAGAGACCCAGTACTTC.

This clonotype was seen at least ten times. CDR3: CASKLRAGRTDEQFF. The CDR3 DNA follows: TGTGCCAGCAAACTACGAGCGGGGCGGACAGATGAGCAGTTCTTC. The chain is built from TRBV6-2 or TRBV6-3 and TRBJ2-1; tentative D call: TRBD2 (7 bases). Per the germline V gene, CDR1 is MNHEY and CDR2 is SVGEGT. The ends were cut back, 7 bases at V and 8 bases at J, with 21 bases in the middle. The CDR3 length is 15 residues.

The rearrangement uses TRBV6-5 and TRBJ1-6; D remains ambiguous. Trimming pared 0 bases from V and 2 bases from J, leaving 8 bases between. Germline CDR1 and CDR2: MNHEY and SVGAGI. CDR3 length equals 16 residues. This CDR3 reads CASSYSPRAYNSPLHF. The CDR3 DNA sequence: TGTGCCAGCAGTTACTCGCCAAGGGCCTATAATTCACCCCTCCACTTT.

The chain links TRBV9 to TRBJ2-3, with D unclear. V was pared by 0 bases and J by 0 bases, with 5 bases between. CDR1 and CDR2 (germline): SGDLS, YYNGEE. The CDR3 runs to 14 residues. CDR3 DNA sequence: TGTGCCAGCAGCGTAGGGACCAGCACAGATACGCAGTATTTT. This sequence encodes CASSVGTSTDTQYF.

The chain couples TRBV6-2 or TRBV6-3 to TRBJ2-5, with unresolved D. The germline CDR1 and CDR2 sequences are MNHEY and SVGEGT. V lost 5 bases, J lost 5 bases, and 9 bases lay in between. The CDR3 covers 12 residues. The CDR3 is CASSLKHETQYF. DNA of the CDR3: TGTGCCAGCAGTCTAAAACATGAGACCCAGTACTTC.

This clonotype has only a few counts. The V gene is TRBV4-3, the J gene TRBJ2-2, with TRBD1 matching 8 bases. The V segment lost 0 bases and the J segment 6 bases; nucleotides outside the gene matches: 6. Looked up from germline, CDR1 is LGHNA and CDR2 is YSLEER. This CDR3 is 16 amino acids long. The CDR3 reads CASSQEVPGGPGELFF. Here the CDR3 DNA reads TGCGCCAGCAGCCAAGAGGTCCCAGGGGGCCCCGGGGAGCTGTTTTTT.